The 3 T cell receptor beta chains presented below share a single source sample, sequenced in a study of CD8+CD57+ T cells in acquired aplastic anemia. Individuals selected for sequencing had exhibited CD8+CD57+ cell expansion on flow cytometry. Genomic DNA served as template for TCR beta VDJ and CDR3 profiling. TCRdb ran MiXCR on the reads and lists one entry per CDR3 protein. The sample has 180,000 or so distinct CDR3 sequences; roughly 50% are singletons. Sequencing was performed on sorted CD4+, CD8+, or CD8+CD57+ T cells (not recorded which) from PBMCs. Receptors originate from a human donor with aplastic anemia.

In this sample, this clonotype turned up many times. The chain joins TRBV2 to TRBJ1-2, with D perhaps TRBD1 (5 bases). The germline V gene has CDR1 SNHLY and CDR2 FYNNEI. The CDR3 is 14 residues long. The germline V and J ends were trimmed by 4 bases and 0 bases, with 9 bases remaining between them. The DNA for the CDR3 is TGTGCCAGCAGTGGGGGCGGAACTAACTATGGCTACACCTTC. Translating gives CASSGGGTNYGYTF.

The table lists this clonotype with many counts. This chain connects TRBV19 to TRBJ1-2; possibly TRBD1 for D (6 bases). V gave up 3 bases and J gave up 4 bases, with 12 bases separating them. Per the germline V gene, CDR1 is LNHDA and CDR2 is SQIVND (reference sequence). The CDR3 sequence is 14 residues long. CDR3 bases: TGTGCCAGTAGTATCCGCAGGGGTCCCTATGGCTACACCTTC. Translation: CASSIRRGPYGYTF.

A word on this clonotype: This likely comes from a read error, as the CDR3 has no conserved phenylalanine or tryptophan at its end. The rearrangement uses TRBV6-4 and TRBJ1-2, with 7 bases that match TRBD1. V lost 3 bases, J lost 4 bases, and 8 bases stayed unmatched. Germline CDR1 is MRHNA and CDR2 is SNTAGT. There are 15 residues in the CDR3. CDR3 loop: CASSESQGMGYGYTS. The CDR3 DNA reads as TGTGCCAGCAGTGAATCACAGGGGATGGGCTATGGCTACACCTCT.